This T cell receptor beta chain was captured by sequencing in a study of Graves' ophthalmopathy and Graves' hyperthyroidism. Study-wide results and limits: Most thyroid clonotypes with frequency above 0.001 were detected in blood too. The model achieved about 70% sensitivity and 72.22% specificity for ophthalmopathy progression.

With 5 bases removed from V and 2 bases from J, the gap between germline ends came to 12 bases. The length of the CDR3 is 14 residues. This clonotype has just one count. As yet, its antigen is unknown. The authors amplified TCR beta CDR3 regions, and they did so from RNA transcripts for repertoire sequencing. The library came from an HTBI-primed first-round RT-PCR and a second-round multiplex PCR. TCRdb used MiXCR to reprocess the multiplex PCR reads, holding one entry per CDR3 protein. The repertoire holds 300,000 to 500,000 distinct CDR3 sequences, 15% seen once, with around 6.6% in the top ten. The term stable hyperthyroidism indicated an absence of ophthalmopathy within 18 months of follow-up. The authors used Ficoll-Paque density gradient centrifugation to separate PBMCs. The input was approximately 10 ml of fresh peripheral blood.

The chain links TRBV12-3 or TRBV12-4 to TRBJ2-5, with a tentative D call TRBD2 (5 bases). The sample comprised peripheral blood. The TCR originated in a woman between 18 and 29 years old with stable Graves' hyperthyroidism. For the CDR3, the DNA is TGTGCCAGCAGTGCCGGACTGGTTCAAGAGACCCAGTACTTC. This encodes CASSAGLVQETQYF.